This TCR beta chain was identified during a study of blood T cell repertoires in COVID-19. Study context: Italy, Spain and the United States were the sources of the convalescent and acute COVID-19 samples. Nucleic acid was either cDNA or gDNA, and it came from T cells, B-cell-depleted T cells, or PBMCs.

This CDR3 has 14 amino acids. From germline, CDR1 is SGHRS and CDR2 YFSETQ. V lost 0 bases to trimming and J lost 1 base, with 4 bases between them. In the original processing: Amplification of reference gene primers provided the estimated nucleated cell counts. This table comes from immunoSEQ multiplex PCR, and its TCRdb copy is limited to in-frame clones, with some not included. The D gene and trimming were derived from the DNA, and the V and J assignments and clone size from that table. The repertoire holds approximately 130,000 clones, with 80% to 90% as singletons. Input material: peripheral blood. The chain uses TRBV5-1 and TRBJ2-2, with unresolved D. The sequence derives from a woman in her forties or fifties with acute or convalescent COVID-19. The chain's CDR3 is CASSLALNTGELFF. The DNA of the CDR3 is TGCGCCAGCAGCTTGGCCCTGAACACCGGGGAGCTGTTTTTT.